These 25 T cell receptor beta chains originate from one sample sequenced in a study of beta chain features in type 1 diabetes. The investigators reverse transcribed all of the isolated RNA, so they sequenced expressed TCRB transcripts. Using immunoSEQ multiplex PCR, the repertoire was profiled, and TCRdb retains in-frame clones only, with some absent. Among around 280,000 clones listed, 8% were seen once. What was sequenced was central memory CD4+ T cells from blood. The receptors here all came from a woman under 30 in good health.

This clone has more than one count but fewer than ten. The chain employs TRBV27 and TRBJ1-2, with no clear D. The germline V gene has CDR1 MNHEY and CDR2 SMNVEV (reference sequence). CDR3 length: 13 residues. V was cut by 4 bases and J by 0 bases, with 6 bases left in between. CDR3 in amino acids: CASSSPANYGYTF. CDR3 coding DNA: TGTGCCAGCAGTTCGCCCGCTAACTATGGCTACACCTTC.

This sequence joins TRBV6-5 and TRBJ2-1; D is uncertain. Germline V gene data show CDR1 as MNHEY and CDR2 as SVGAGI. The CDR3 totals 14 residues. The V end was cut by 6 bases, the J end by 3 bases, with 12 bases between. CDR3 in amino acids: CASSWALDYNEQFF. In nucleotides, the CDR3 is TGTGCCAGCAGCTGGGCGCTAGACTACAATGAGCAGTTCTTC.

The chain combines TRBV7-9 with TRBJ1-1; weak D call: TRBD1 (5 bases). The CDR3 is made up of 14 amino acids. Trimming took off 3 bases at V and 5 bases at J, with 13 bases between the two ends. CDR1 SEHNR and CDR2 FQNEAQ come from the germline V gene (reference sequence). In nucleotides, the CDR3 is TGTGCCAGCAGCTTCCAGGGAGGGGAAACTGAAGCTTTCTTT. It specifies CASSFQGGETEAFF.

The chain combines TRBV19 with TRBJ1-2, with D unresolved. Germline CDR1 reads LNHDA; CDR2 reads SQIVND (reference sequence). The CDR3 loop spans 16 amino acids. V was shortened by 4 bases and J by 1 base, with 16 bases between the two germline ends. The CDR3 spells CASSTAPISVNYGYTF. CDR3 in DNA: TGTGCCAGTAGTACCGCGCCCATCTCGGTTAACTATGGCTACACCTTC.

This rearrangement joins TRBV7-6 to TRBJ2-5; no firm D call. Trimming stripped 5 bases from V and 5 bases from J, with 9 bases between. Per the germline V gene, CDR1 is SGHVS and CDR2 is FNYEAQ. The length of the CDR3 is 12 residues. In nucleotides, the CDR3 is TGTGCCAGCAGCCAGGAGCCGGAGACCCAGTACTTC. Its translation: CASSQEPETQYF. Filled out from reference TRBV7-6 and TRBJ2-5, the complete variable domain reads GAGVSQSPRYKVTKRGQDVALRCDPISGHVSLYWYRQALGQGPEFLTYFNYEAQQDKSGLPNDRFSAERPEGSISTLTIQRTEQRDSAMYRCASSQEPETQYFGPGTRLLVL.

V gene TRBV6-1 combines with J gene TRBJ2-7; TRBD1 is a possible D gene (5 bases). V lost 9 bases and J lost 0, with 15 bases in between. CDR3 length: 14 residues. The germline gives CDR1 MNHNS, CDR2 SASEGT. DNA of the CDR3: TGTGCCAGTAAAGACAGCTGGAGCTCCTACGAGCAGTACGTC. Its protein is CASKDSWSSYEQYV.

This clone was detected only a few times. CDR3 in DNA: TGTGCCAGCTCACGCATAAACACTGAAGCTTTCTTT. Amino acids: CASSRINTEAFF. The chain employs TRBV18 and TRBJ1-1; D unresolved. The CDR3 contains 12 residues. The V end was cut by 4 bases, the J end by 2 bases, with 5 bases between. Germline loops: CDR1 KGHSH, CDR2 LQKENI.

This chain joins TRBV5-1 and TRBJ1-6, with 8 bases identical to TRBD1. CDR1 is SGHRS and CDR2 is YFSETQ in the germline V gene. The CDR3 runs 15 residues. J lost 13 bases, V lost 0 bases, and 9 bases had no gene match. The CDR3 sequence: CASSLEQGATVPLHF. DNA of the CDR3: TGCGCCAGCAGCTTGGAGCAGGGGGCAACAGTCCCCCTCCACTTT.

This clone appeared a few times. The J gene is TRBJ2-5, the V gene TRBV2, with D perhaps matching TRBD1 (5 bases). CDR1 and CDR2 from the germline V gene are SNHLY and FYNNEI. The V gene lost 4 bases and the J gene lost 3 bases, with 9 bases spanning the gap. This CDR3 spans 13 amino acids. CDR3 amino acids: CASSAQGKETQYF. The CDR3 nucleotides read TGTGCCAGCAGTGCCCAGGGAAAAGAGACCCAGTACTTC.

This clone was seen a handful of times. The chain has TRBV7-6 and TRBJ1-6; D uncertain. In germline, CDR1 is SGHVS, CDR2 FNYEAQ. Trimming took off 1 base at V and 7 bases at J, with 11 bases between the two ends. This CDR3 region has 15 residues. The CDR3 is CASSLGAGMNSPLHF. The CDR3 bases are TGTGCCAGCAGCTTAGGGGCCGGGATGAATTCACCCCTCCACTTT.

A few counts support this clone. With a much larger clone just one base away, this may be a read error. The same CDR3 also results from other DNA sequences found in this sample. V and J are TRBV7-9 and TRBJ2-5; D gene uncertain. Germline CDR1 and CDR2: SEHNR and FQNEAQ (reference sequence). The CDR3 covers 12 residues. V lost 3 bases and J lost 5, with 7 bases in between. The chain's CDR3 is CASSFPGETQYF. The DNA for the CDR3 is TGTGCCAGCAGCTTTCCTGGGGAGACCCAGTACTTC.

This clone was seen more than once but under ten times. CDR3 residues: CASSYLGLSTDTQYF. For the CDR3, the DNA is TGTGCCAGCAGCTACCTCGGACTCAGCACAGATACGCAGTATTTT. The V and J genes are TRBV7-2 and TRBJ2-3, with D perhaps TRBD2 (5 bases). Germline CDR1 SGHTA, CDR2 FQGNSA. V dropped 4 bases and J dropped 0 bases, with 11 bases sitting between them. The CDR3 covers 15 residues. The whole variable domain, remainder taken from reference TRBV7-2 and TRBJ2-3, is GAGVSQSPSNKVTEKGKDVELRCDPISGHTALYWYRQSLGQGLEFLIYFQGNSAPDKSGLPSDRFSAERTGGSVSTLTIQRTQQEDSAVYLCASSYLGLSTDTQYFGPGTRLTVL.

This chain connects TRBV4-3 to TRBJ2-1; 8 nucleotides agree with TRBD2. The J segment lost 10 bases and the V segment lost 0 bases, leaving 2 bases of the junction unmatched. CDR1 is LGHNA, CDR2 YSLEER, per germline. This CDR3 is built from 13 residues. The CDR3 nucleotides are TGCGCCAGCAGCCAAGATCGGGGGGGAGAGCAGTTCTTC. Protein product: CASSQDRGGEQFF.

A few counts support this clone. The gene calls are TRBV4-2 and TRBJ2-3; D call uncertain. CDR3 length: 12 residues. The ends were cut back, 2 bases at V and 4 bases at J, with 4 bases in the middle. Germline-derived CDR1 and CDR2 are LGHNA and YNFKEQ. CDR3 DNA: TGTGCCAGCAGCCAACGCTCAGATACGCAGTATTTT. Amino acids: CASSQRSDTQYF.

CDR3 coding DNA: TGTGCCAGCAGTGAAAGACGGCCTAACTATGGCTACACCTTC. Translated: CASSERRPNYGYTF. This sequence joins TRBV2 and TRBJ1-2; D unclear. Looked up from germline, CDR1 is SNHLY and CDR2 is FYNNEI. Deletions cut 2 bases from V and 0 bases from J, with 7 bases between. The CDR3 totals 14 residues.

The rearrangement joins TRBV6-5 to TRBJ2-3; D remains ambiguous. Germline V lookup: CDR1 MNHEY, CDR2 SVGAGI. The CDR3 contains 14 residues. V lost 7 bases and J lost 1, with 12 bases in between. CDR3 in amino acids: CASKNPLRTDTQYF. Written as DNA, the CDR3 is TGTGCCAGCAAGAACCCCCTCCGCACAGATACGCAGTATTTT.

The V gene is TRBV18, the J gene TRBJ2-1; 8 bases are shared with TRBD2. Germline CDR1 reads KGHSH; CDR2 reads LQKENI. V shed 4 bases and J 4 bases; nucleotides not matched to a gene: 3. This CDR3 comprises 14 residues. The CDR3, as DNA: TGTGCCAGCTCACTCGGGAGGGGTTACAATGAGCAGTTCTTC. Its translation: CASSLGRGYNEQFF.

This clone was seen only a few times. This rearrangement joins TRBV5-1 to TRBJ2-3; a weak D match, TRBD2 (6 bases). The CDR3 extends over 15 amino acids. Trimming removed 3 bases at V and 1 base at J, with 12 bases between. Germline loops: CDR1 SGHRS, CDR2 YFSETQ. CDR3 amino acids: CASSSGLSRTDTQYF. The CDR3 region has the DNA TGCGCCAGCAGCTCGGGACTTTCTCGCACAGATACGCAGTATTTT.

This clone has at least ten counts. The chain links TRBV7-8 to TRBJ1-4, with D uncertain. Germline values: CDR1 SGHVS, CDR2 FQNEAQ. The ends were cut back, 3 bases at V and 7 bases at J, with 18 bases in the middle. The CDR3 is 16 amino acids. In DNA form, the CDR3 reads TGTGCCAGCAGCTTGTCGACGGGAGGAGATGCTGAAAAACTGTTTTTT. Translation: CASSLSTGGDAEKLFF.

The J gene is TRBJ1-5, the V gene TRBV29-1, with D unclear. This CDR3 has 12 residues. Trimming removed 4 bases from V and 2 bases from J, with 6 bases in between. Germline CDR1 SQVTM, CDR2 ANQGSEA. DNA of the CDR3: TGCAGCGTTGGGGCAGGCAATCAGCCCCAGCATTTT. Its protein is CSVGAGNQPQHF.

This clone has more than one count but fewer than ten. CDR3 sequence: CASSQESAANYGYTF. The DNA of the CDR3 is TGTGCCAGCAGCCAAGAATCGGCAGCCAACTATGGCTACACCTTC. The chain combines TRBV7-2 with TRBJ1-2; no clear D gene. The CDR3 runs to 15 residues. The germline CDR1 and CDR2 sequences are SGHTA and FQGNSA. Trimming shortened V by 5 bases and J by 2 bases, and 15 bases separated the two germline ends.

The J gene is TRBJ2-3, the V gene TRBV28; D is unresolved. V lost 8 bases to trimming and J lost 5 bases, with 14 bases between them. The germline CDR1 and CDR2 sequences are MDHEN and SYDVKM. The CDR3 sequence is 13 residues long. The CDR3 nucleotides are TGTGCCAGCGAATCCCCAGCGATAGATACGCAGTATTTT. Protein sequence: CASESPAIDTQYF.

This chain joins TRBV11-3 and TRBJ1-1; a weak D match, TRBD1 (5 bases). CDR3 length: 14 amino acids. CDR1 and CDR2 from the germline V gene are SGHNT and YENEEA. Trimming shortened V by 3 bases and J by 7 bases, and 15 bases separated the two germline ends. CDR3 residues: CASSFRGTQGEAFF. In nucleotides, the CDR3 is TGTGCCAGCAGCTTCAGAGGGACGCAGGGTGAAGCTTTCTTT.

This sequence joins TRBV5-1 and TRBJ2-6; D call uncertain. CDR1 SGHRS and CDR2 YFSETQ come from the germline V gene. The V and J ends lost 2 bases and 0 bases respectively, with 6 bases between them. This CDR3 has 15 residues. The DNA of the CDR3 is TGCGCCAGCAGCTTAAGTGTCTCTGGGGCCAACGTCCTGACTTTC. Residues: CASSLSVSGANVLTF.

This clone has only a few counts. The chain couples TRBV28 to TRBJ2-2; D remains unclear. The V and J ends lost 8 bases and 5 bases respectively, with 12 bases between them. The CDR3 covers 13 residues. Germline CDR1 is MDHEN and CDR2 is SYDVKM. The CDR3 protein is CASLPLSTGELFF. In DNA form, the CDR3 reads TGTGCCAGCCTCCCCCTTTCGACCGGGGAGCTGTTTTTT. The full variable domain, in which reference TRBV28 and TRBJ2-2 provide the parts outside the CDR3, is DVKVTQSSRYLVKRTGEKVFLECVQDMDHENMFWYRQDPGLGLRLIYFSYDVKMKEKGDIPEGYSVSREKKERFSLILESASTNQTSMYLCASLPLSTGELFFGEGSRLTVL.